The 4 T cell receptor beta chains given below trace back to one sample, sequenced in a study of post-analysis software for immune sequencing data. Tagging with unique molecular identifiers was a feature of the TCR beta cDNA libraries. MiXCR, run by TCRdb on the PCR reads, gives a single entry per CDR3 protein. The sample contains roughly 700,000 distinct CDR3 sequences, 25% to 30% of which appear only once. General study points: Patients carried a handful of TRBV segments more frequently than controls did, and TRBV5-6, TRBV5-1 and TRBV20-1 were among them.

Their antigen targets remain unknown. The sample taken for sequencing was blood. These receptors were obtained from a girl between 10 and 17 years old with multiple sclerosis.

This clonotype showed up just a few times. The chain links TRBV27 to TRBJ2-5; a weak D match, TRBD1 (6 bases). Looked up from germline, CDR1 is MNHEY and CDR2 is SMNVEV (reference sequence). Trimming shortened V by 8 bases and J by 7 bases, and 32 bases separated the two germline ends. The CDR3 runs 18 residues. The CDR3 nucleotides read TGTGCCAGCCAAACCCTCAGGACCAACAACAGGGACCATCGGACCCAGTACTTC. It specifies CASQTLRTNNRDHRTQYF.

J is TRBJ2-6 and V is TRBV27; perhaps TRBD2 as D (6 bases). With 7 bases removed from V and 2 bases from J, the gap between germline ends came to 21 bases. CDR3 length: 18 residues. The V gene's germline CDR1 is MNHEY and CDR2 SMNVEV (reference sequence). The CDR3 DNA reads TGTGCCAGCAAATCCCGGGGACTCACGAACCCTGGGGCCAACGTCCTGACTTTC. Its translation is CASKSRGLTNPGANVLTF.

The chain joins TRBV5-1 to TRBJ1-6, with D perhaps TRBD1 (5 bases). The CDR3 sequence is 16 residues long. With 2 bases removed from V and 9 bases from J, the gap between germline ends came to 18 bases. CDR1 is SGHRS and CDR2 is YFSETQ in the germline V gene. DNA of the CDR3: TGCGCCAGCAGCTTAAGCCCTCAGCAGGGCTTTTCACCCCTCCACTTT. Its protein is CASSLSPQQGFSPLHF.

The chain employs TRBV12-3 or TRBV12-4 and TRBJ1-5; weak D call: TRBD1 (5 bases). This CDR3 is built from 14 residues. Trimming pared 4 bases from V and 7 bases from J, leaving 14 bases between. DNA of the CDR3: TGTGCCAGCAGTTGGAGGGGAAAGGACCAGCCCCAGCATTTT. Translating it yields CASSWRGKDQPQHF.